Below are 31 T cell receptor beta chains sequenced from a single sample in a study of T-cell memory formation after mild COVID-19. TCRdb passed the 5' RACE reads through MiXCR, listing each CDR3 protein once. Of some 290,000 distinct CDR3 sequences in the sample, around 15% were seen once. Sequenced sample: PBMCs or a T cell subset sorted from them (not recorded which). All receptors come from a man aged 18 to 29 who had mild COVID-19 (a few samples of this study predate the infection). Cell type and time point are not known.

The chain combines TRBV7-9 with TRBJ1-1; D is ambiguous. CDR1 and CDR2 from the germline V gene are SEHNR and FQNEAQ (reference sequence). The V end lost 2 bases, the J end lost 1 base, and 8 bases lay between the germline ends. CDR3 size: 14 residues. CDR3 in DNA: TGTGCCAGCAGCTTAACCGAGGCGAACACTGAAGCTTTCTTT. It encodes CASSLTEANTEAFF.

This clonotype was counted only a few times. The V gene is TRBV2, the J gene TRBJ2-5; D is undetermined. Germline V lookup: CDR1 SNHLY, CDR2 FYNNEI. The length of the CDR3 is 10 residues. V shed 7 bases and J shed 5 bases, with 5 bases lying between them. The DNA of the CDR3 is TGTGCCAGCAAAACGGAGACCCAGTACTTC. Translated, it gives CASKTETQYF.

A few counts support this clonotype. The chain carries TRBV12-3 or TRBV12-4 and TRBJ2-5; D ambiguous. Trimming removed 6 bases at V and 7 bases at J, with 18 bases between. This CDR3 contains 14 residues. The DNA for the CDR3 is TGTGCCAGCAGCAAACTTTTCCCCCCTGGGACCCAGTACTTC. It yields the protein CASSKLFPPGTQYF.

V usage is TRBV6-2 or TRBV6-3 and J usage is TRBJ2-3; 8 bases line up with TRBD1. CDR3 length: 14 amino acids. V lost 4 bases to trimming and J lost 6 bases; unmatched junction nucleotides: 6. CDR1 is MNHEY and CDR2 is SVGEGT in the germline V gene. The CDR3 sequence is CASSSGGGGDTQYF. The CDR3 DNA sequence: TGTGCCAGCAGTTCAGGGGGCGGAGGCGATACGCAGTATTTT.

Only a few counts were recorded for this clonotype. The rearrangement joins TRBV5-1 to TRBJ2-3; a possible D gene is TRBD1 (6 bases). Trimming shortened V by 0 bases and J by 3 bases, and 11 bases separated the two germline ends. This CDR3 spans 15 amino acids. Germline lookup yields CDR1 SGHRS and CDR2 YFSETQ. The CDR3 spells CASSLDYRETDTQYF. CDR3 in DNA: TGCGCCAGCAGCTTGGATTACAGGGAGACAGATACGCAGTATTTT.

The V gene is TRBV20-1, the J gene TRBJ1-2; no firm D call. Trimming left V 5 bases short and J 3 bases short, with 13 bases between. The CDR3 runs 13 residues. Germline CDR1 and CDR2: DFQATT and SNEGSKA (reference sequence). CDR3 sequence (DNA): TGCAGTGCTCCGGACCGCGATTACTATGGCTACACCTTC. Translation: CSAPDRDYYGYTF.

This chain uses TRBV30 with TRBJ1-4; TRBD1 matches 7 bases. The germline gives CDR1 GTSNPN, CDR2 SVGIG (reference sequence). Losses at the gene ends were 0 bases for V and 5 bases for J; bases not matched to a gene: 6. The CDR3 contains 15 residues. CDR3 bases: TGTGCCTGGAGTGTATCCCTGGGACAGAATGAAAAACTGTTTTTT. Translation: CAWSVSLGQNEKLFF.

The table lists this clonotype with a few counts. The J gene is TRBJ1-5, the V gene TRBV28; possible D gene TRBD1, 5 bases. Germline CDR1 is MDHEN and CDR2 is SYDVKM. Trimming shortened V by 3 bases and J by 5 bases, and 20 bases separated the two germline ends. CDR3 length: 17 residues. CDR3 region: CASSLVQSGRWYQPQHF. Written as DNA, the CDR3 is TGTGCCAGCAGTTTGGTCCAGTCAGGGCGCTGGTATCAGCCCCAGCATTTT.

The rearrangement uses TRBV20-1 and TRBJ2-1; 11 bases are shared with TRBD1. The CDR3 is 14 residues long. CDR1 and CDR2 from the germline V gene are DFQATT and SNEGSKA (reference sequence). V lost 6 bases, J lost 3 bases, and 4 bases stayed unmatched. CDR3 amino acids: CSAEGQGVYNEQFF. The CDR3 coding sequence is TGCAGTGCCGAGGGACAGGGGGTCTACAATGAGCAGTTCTTC.

This clonotype was observed once. The V call is TRBV6-5, the J call TRBJ1-2; D remains unclear. V was cut by 2 bases and J by 4 bases, with 8 bases left in between. Germline V gene sequence: CDR1 MNHEY, CDR2 SVGAGI. This CDR3 region has 13 residues. The CDR3 loop reads CASSYGVSYGYTF. For the CDR3, the DNA is TGTGCCAGCAGTTACGGGGTTAGCTATGGCTACACCTTC.

CDR3 region: CASSPPGRGELFF. Written as DNA, the CDR3 is TGTGCCAGCAGTCCCCCAGGAAGGGGGGAGCTGTTTTTT. This chain links TRBV12-3 or TRBV12-4 with TRBJ2-2, with no clear D. This CDR3 is built from 13 residues. Trimming removed 5 bases at V and 8 bases at J, with 12 bases between.

This clonotype was counted between two and nine times. The DNA is left out, because the CDR3 cannot be placed on it with certainty; the CDR3 is given as TCRdb lists it. This sequence joins TRBV9 and TRBJ1-1. CDR1 SGDLS and CDR2 YYNGEE come from the germline V gene. Termini included, the CDR3 measures 13 amino acids. CDR3 sequence reads: CASSLHFGTEAFF.

The chain joins TRBV7-2 to TRBJ1-1; D is unclear. Germline CDR1 is SGHTA and CDR2 is FQGNSA. The length of the CDR3 is 16 residues. V lost 2 bases to trimming and J lost 1 base, with 14 bases between them. The chain's CDR3 is CASSLNGLQANTEAFF. The CDR3 coding sequence is TGTGCCAGCAGCTTAAACGGATTGCAGGCGAACACTGAAGCTTTCTTT.

This clonotype was counted a few times. The J gene is TRBJ2-4, the V gene TRBV6-2 or TRBV6-3; D unclear. The germline V gene has CDR1 MNHEY and CDR2 SVGEGT. This CDR3 has 9 residues. V lost 5 bases to trimming and J lost 9 bases, with 2 bases between them. CDR3 sequence: CASSTIQYF. CDR3 nucleotide sequence: TGTGCCAGCAGTACCATTCAGTACTTC.

This clonotype was detected only a few times. The rearrangement joins TRBV10-3 to TRBJ1-1; no reliable D call. The CDR3 length is 15 residues. Trimming removed 0 bases from V and 1 base from J, with 9 bases in between. Germline-derived CDR1 and CDR2 are ENHRY and SYGVKD. CDR3 nucleotide sequence: TGTGCCATCAGTGAGTCAAGAGACCCGAACACTGAAGCTTTCTTT. This sequence encodes CAISESRDPNTEAFF.

The V gene is TRBV11-2, the J gene TRBJ2-5; unclear D gene. Trimming took off 4 bases at V and 3 bases at J, with 6 bases between the two ends. Germline CDR1 SGHAT, CDR2 FQNNGV. The CDR3 consists of 12 residues. The CDR3 sequence: CASSYPKETQYF. CDR3 sequence (DNA): TGTGCCAGCAGCTACCCGAAAGAGACCCAGTACTTC.

This clonotype has more than one count but fewer than ten. The CDR3 DNA reads as TGCGCCAGCAGCCAAGATGAAGGGGGCCCAGATACGCAGTATTTT. It specifies CASSQDEGGPDTQYF. The rearrangement links TRBV4-1 to TRBJ2-3, with 7 nucleotides matching TRBD1. The CDR3 contains 15 residues. V lost 0 bases to trimming and J lost 4 bases; unmatched junction nucleotides: 4. Germline loops: CDR1 MGHRA, CDR2 YSYEKL.

The genes are TRBV7-6 and TRBJ2-7; D gene ambiguous. CDR1 is SGHVS and CDR2 is FNYEAQ in the germline V gene. This CDR3 has 16 residues. Trimming cost V 3 bases and J 2 bases, with 17 bases left between them. CDR3 loop: CASSFKVNSPTYEQYF. As DNA, the CDR3 is TGTGCCAGCAGCTTCAAAGTCAACAGTCCTACCTACGAGCAGTACTTC.

This chain links TRBV20-1 with TRBJ1-6; D call uncertain. The CDR3 is made up of 13 amino acids. Germline loops: CDR1 DFQATT, CDR2 SNEGSKA (reference sequence). Trimming removed 0 bases at V and 10 bases at J, with 10 bases between. CDR3 protein: CSARDAGRSPLHF. The CDR3 nucleotides are TGCAGTGCTAGAGATGCGGGGAGGTCACCCCTCCACTTT.

The gene calls are TRBV27 and TRBJ2-5; 10 bases are a match to TRBD1. Germline V lookup: CDR1 MNHEY, CDR2 SMNVEV (reference sequence). The ends lost 6 bases at V and 9 bases at J; junction bases unmatched: 7. There are 13 residues in the CDR3. DNA of the CDR3: TGTGCCAGCAGAGATACTGGGACAGGGGCCCAGTACTTC. It encodes CASRDTGTGAQYF.

This clonotype came up a few times. V and J are TRBV5-1 and TRBJ2-5; D is possibly TRBD1 (6 bases). The germline gives CDR1 SGHRS, CDR2 YFSETQ. CDR3 length: 15 residues. The V and J ends lost 1 base and 3 bases respectively, with 13 bases between them. CDR3 residues: CASSLSYRVEETQYF. In DNA form, the CDR3 reads TGCGCCAGCAGCTTGTCTTACAGGGTTGAAGAGACCCAGTACTTC.

This clonotype was counted a few times. The V gene is TRBV6-2 or TRBV6-3, the J gene TRBJ2-1, with 14 bases identical to TRBD2. The germline V gene has CDR1 MNHEY and CDR2 SVGEGT. The CDR3 is 18 amino acids. Germline trimming cut 4 bases from V and 6 bases from J; bases unmatched to any gene: 11. The CDR3 is CASSFVYRGLAGVNEQFF. Written as DNA, the CDR3 is TGTGCCAGCAGTTTCGTGTACCGGGGACTAGCGGGGGTCAATGAGCAGTTCTTC.

The rearrangement links TRBV6-5 to TRBJ2-5; 8 nucleotides align to TRBD2. The V gene end was trimmed by 6 bases and the J gene end by 1 base; junction bases not matched to a gene: 7. The CDR3 extends over 15 amino acids. Germline V gene lookup returns CDR1 MNHEY and CDR2 SVGAGI. CDR3 in amino acids: CASSRSGSRQETQYF. CDR3 bases: TGTGCCAGCAGCAGGAGCGGGAGCCGCCAAGAGACCCAGTACTTC.

This clonotype was detected many times. The J gene is TRBJ2-2, the V gene TRBV6-2 or TRBV6-3; 7 bases align to TRBD1. Germline V CDR1 and CDR2: MNHEY, SVGEGT. The ends lost 8 bases at V and 4 bases at J; junction bases unmatched: 10. The CDR3 extends over 15 amino acids. The chain's CDR3 is CASLRQGDSTGELFF. CDR3 in DNA: TGTGCCAGCCTAAGGCAGGGGGACAGCACCGGGGAGCTGTTTTTT.

V is TRBV7-2 and J is TRBJ2-1; TRBD2 matches 8 bases. The CDR3 consists of 15 residues. With 1 base clipped from V and 2 bases from J, the junction kept 1 base outside the gene matches. Germline CDR1 is SGHTA and CDR2 is FQGNSA. The CDR3 region has the DNA TGTGCCAGCAGCTTAGGACTAGCGACCTACAATGAGCAGTTCTTC. It specifies CASSLGLATYNEQFF. Drawing the rest from reference TRBV7-2 and TRBJ2-1, the complete variable domain is GAGVSQSPSNKVTEKGKDVELRCDPISGHTALYWYRQSLGQGLEFLIYFQGNSAPDKSGLPSDRFSAERTGGSVSTLTIQRTQQEDSAVYLCASSLGLATYNEQFFGPGTRLTVL.

The gene calls are TRBV2 and TRBJ2-7; 11 bases agree with TRBD2. The germline V gene has CDR1 SNHLY and CDR2 FYNNEI. The trim removed 6 bases at V and 1 base at J, leaving 5 bases unmatched. This CDR3 has 15 residues. The CDR3 region is CASRLLAGGSYEQYF. CDR3 DNA sequence: TGTGCCAGCAGGCTCCTAGCGGGAGGATCCTACGAGCAGTACTTC.

This clonotype was seen ten or more times. The V gene is TRBV7-2, the J gene TRBJ2-3; 7 nucleotides agree with TRBD2. The CDR3 is 13 residues long. V shed 5 bases and J 1 base; nucleotides not matched to a gene: 0. CDR1 and CDR2 (germline): SGHTA, FQGNSA. The DNA of the CDR3 is TGTGCCAGCAGCGGGGGGGGCACAGATACGCAGTATTTT. It encodes CASSGGGTDTQYF.

The rearrangement links TRBV25-1 to TRBJ2-3; 10 bases map to TRBD2. The germline V gene encodes CDR1 MGHDK and CDR2 SYGVNS. There are 15 residues in the CDR3. V dropped 6 bases and J dropped 6; count of bases not matched to a gene: 9. DNA for the CDR3: TGTGCCAGCAGCCCCACTAGCGGGAACGGGGATACGCAGTATTTT. This translates into CASSPTSGNGDTQYF.

This chain links TRBV7-2 with TRBJ1-5, with 7 bases fitting TRBD1. CDR1 and CDR2 from the germline V gene are SGHTA and FQGNSA. The trim removed 4 bases at V and 7 bases at J, leaving 4 bases unmatched. The CDR3 length is 13 residues. The CDR3 nucleotides read TGTGCCAGCAGCTACAGGGGTGAGCAGCCCCAGCATTTT. Translating it yields CASSYRGEQPQHF.

This clonotype was counted between two and nine times. The rearrangement links TRBV7-3 to TRBJ2-5; D not resolved. Germline V gives CDR1 SGHTA, CDR2 FQGTGA. CDR3 length equals 13 residues. The ends were cut back, 5 bases at V and 4 bases at J, with 11 bases in the middle. CDR3 sequence reads: CASSPRPRETQYF. The CDR3 bases are TGTGCCAGCAGCCCCAGGCCGAGAGAGACCCAGTACTTC.

This chain links TRBV7-8 with TRBJ2-1; D uncertain. The germline CDR1 and CDR2 sequences are SGHVS and FQNEAQ. The germline V and J ends were trimmed by 10 bases and 6 bases, with 19 bases remaining between them. There are 14 residues in the CDR3. The CDR3 loop is CATQLGLSGNEQFF. In DNA form, the CDR3 reads TGTGCCACCCAGCTTGGCCTTTCGGGCAATGAGCAGTTCTTC.